This TCR beta chain appears in the sequencing data of a study of blood T cell repertoires in COVID-19. Whole-study context: Samples came from the United States, Italy and Spain, spanning acute and convalescent COVID-19. Sample material is recorded as cDNA or gDNA derived from T cells, B-cell-depleted T cells, or PBMCs.

The V gene end was trimmed by 6 bases and the J gene end by 7 bases; junction bases not matched to a gene: 5. This CDR3 region has 12 residues. CDR1 and CDR2 from the germline V gene are MNHEY and SVGEGT. Original processing notes: Reference gene primers were amplified, and this amplification served to estimate nucleated cell counts. This table comes from immunoSEQ multiplex PCR, and its TCRdb copy is limited to in-frame clones, with some not included. V and J calls and clone size come straight from that table; D and trimming were deduced from the DNA. This table has about 160,000 clones, approximately 80% appearing once.

This TCR was sampled from an elderly woman with acute or convalescent COVID-19. The chain is built from TRBV6-2 or TRBV6-3 and TRBJ1-1, with 7 bases aligning to TRBD1. Sequences were obtained from peripheral blood. The CDR3 DNA follows: TGTGCCAGCAGCAACAGGGGCGTTGAAGCTTTCTTT. Its translation: CASSNRGVEAFF.